The 13 T cell receptor beta chains below all came from one sample that was sequenced in a study of regulatory T cells in long-lasting Graves disease. Construction of the TCR beta libraries employed iRepertoire HTBI primers in conjunction with Arm-PCR of CDR3 regions. TCRdb re-called the multiplex PCR reads with MiXCR, one entry per CDR3 protein. The sample consists of about 460,000 distinct CDR3 sequences, about 14% of them appearing once. Time point meaning: newly diagnosed GD, antithyroid drugs for less than 3 months. Construction of the TCR library relied on RNA isolated from PBMCs. The sample was also reused in another study, on T cells in Graves' hyperthyroidism and ophthalmopathy.

The input for sequencing was peripheral blood mononuclear cells (PBMCs), taken at new diagnosis, from a patient treated with antithyroid drugs. The receptors here all came from a woman in her fifties or sixties with Graves disease.

This clonotype has ten or more counts. CDR3 region: CASSFTAKQETQYF. The CDR3 DNA reads TGTGCCAGCAGTTTTACAGCAAAGCAAGAGACCCAGTACTTC. The J gene is TRBJ2-1, the V gene TRBV28; D is unresolved. The end of the DNA is better explained by TRBJ2-5, so the J call may be wrong. The CDR3 totals 14 residues. CDR1 and CDR2 (germline): MDHEN, SYDVKM.

This clonotype showed up just a few times. This chain connects TRBV20-1 to TRBJ2-3; D ambiguous. With 4 bases removed from V and 0 bases from J, the gap between germline ends came to 8 bases. Looked up from germline, CDR1 is DFQATT and CDR2 is SNEGSKA (reference sequence). The CDR3 is 13 amino acids. The CDR3 here is CSAMTTSTDTQYF. DNA of the CDR3: TGCAGTGCTATGACAACTAGCACAGATACGCAGTATTTT.

The chain employs TRBV14 and TRBJ1-1, with D perhaps TRBD1 (5 bases). V lost 0 bases, J lost 1 base, and 9 bases lay in between. Germline V gene data show CDR1 as SGHDN and CDR2 as FVKESK. The CDR3 length is 15 residues. CDR3 loop: CASSQDPGWNTEAFF. The CDR3 region has the DNA TGTGCCAGCAGCCAAGATCCAGGGTGGAACACTGAAGCTTTCTTT.

The genes are TRBV6-5 and TRBJ2-7; D remains ambiguous. The length of the CDR3 is 13 residues. Trimming removed 2 bases at V and 0 bases at J, with 5 bases between. CDR1 is MNHEY, CDR2 SVGAGI, per germline. CDR3 coding DNA: TGTGCCAGCAGTTACGACCCCTCCTACGAGCAGTACTTC. Protein: CASSYDPSYEQYF.

Here the CDR3 reads CSVVFFEGGTGANVLTF. For the CDR3, the DNA is TGCAGCGTTGTTTTCTTTGAAGGGGGGACTGGGGCCAACGTCCTGACTTTC. The chain joins TRBV29-1 to TRBJ2-6; D tentatively reads TRBD1 or TRBD2 (6 bases each). Trimming took 4 bases from V and 2 from J, leaving 18 bases between them. The CDR3 loop spans 17 amino acids. Germline V lookup: CDR1 SQVTM, CDR2 ANQGSEA.

The sample holds many counts of this clonotype. J is TRBJ2-7 and V is TRBV11-2; 10 bases align to TRBD1. The germline CDR1 and CDR2 sequences are SGHAT and FQNNGV. Trimming cost V 5 bases and J 4 bases; bases outside gene matches: 8. The CDR3 spans 15 residues. This chain's CDR3 is CASSLPGQGYYEQYF. In DNA form, the CDR3 reads TGTGCCAGCAGCCTACCGGGACAGGGGTATTACGAGCAGTACTTC.

For this clonotype: A much larger clone differs from this one at a single base, so this may be a read error. The V and J genes are TRBV30 and TRBJ2-1; the match to TRBD2 covers 7 bases. From germline, CDR1 is GTSNPN and CDR2 SVGIG (reference sequence). CDR3 length: 14 residues. Trimming at V came to 3 bases and at J to 0 bases, leaving 2 bases not matched to a gene. CDR3 nucleotide sequence: TGTGCCTGGAGAGCTAGCGGCTCCTACAATGAGCAGTTCTTC. This gives the protein CAWRASGSYNEQFF. The variable domain in full, completed from reference TRBV30 and TRBJ2-1, reads SQTIHQWPATLVQPVGSPLSLECTVEGTSNPNLYWYRQAAGRGLQLLFYSVGIGQISSEVPQNLSASRPQDRQFILSSKKLLLSDSGFYLCAWRASGSYNEQFFGPGTRLTVL.

A few counts support this clonotype. V gene TRBV12-3 or TRBV12-4 combines with J gene TRBJ1-1; tentatively, D is TRBD1 (5 bases). The CDR3 loop spans 14 amino acids. V was shortened by 2 bases and J by 4 bases, with 11 bases between the two germline ends. This CDR3 is CASSLTGEGTEAFF. DNA of the CDR3: TGTGCCAGCAGTTTAACGGGGGAAGGCACTGAAGCTTTCTTT.

This clonotype was found many times. CDR3 DNA: TGTGCCAGCCGGAGCGGACAGGGAGAGACCCAGTACTTC. Amino acids: CASRSGQGETQYF. The rearrangement joins TRBV6-1 to TRBJ2-5, with 8 bases matching TRBD1. CDR1 and CDR2 from the germline V gene are MNHNS and SASEGT. Germline trimming cut 8 bases from V and 4 bases from J; bases unmatched to any gene: 6. This CDR3 spans 13 amino acids.

This clonotype was seen only a few times. The rearrangement uses TRBV4-1 and TRBJ2-1, with D perhaps given as TRBD1 or TRBD2 (5 bases each). Trimming took off 1 base at V and 3 bases at J, with 10 bases between the two ends. CDR3 size: 15 residues. Germline assignment: CDR1 MGHRA and CDR2 YSYEKL. CDR3 in DNA: TGCGCCAGCAGCCAAGTGTGGGACCACTACAATGAGCAGTTCTTC. This codes for CASSQVWDHYNEQFF.

The CDR3 spells CATSDSTLAGRGKNIQYF. The CDR3 DNA is TGTGCCACCAGTGATTCCACTCTAGCGGGTAGGGGCAAAAACATTCAGTACTTC. The J gene is TRBJ2-4, the V gene TRBV24-1, with 8 bases identical to TRBD2. The V segment lost 2 bases and the J segment 3 bases; nucleotides outside the gene matches: 11. This CDR3 region has 18 residues. CDR1 KGHDR and CDR2 SFDVKD come from the germline V gene.

This clonotype showed up many times. V gene TRBV5-6 combines with J gene TRBJ2-7, with D possibly TRBD1 on 6 matching bases. Between the trimmed V and J ends, which lost 3 bases and 0 bases, there was a span of 10 bases. The CDR3 is 14 amino acids. Germline-derived CDR1 and CDR2 are SGHDT and YYEEEE. DNA of the CDR3: TGTGCCAGCAGCTCAGGGGCCCTCTCCTACGAGCAGTACTTC. Translating it yields CASSSGALSYEQYF.

This clonotype was seen repeatedly, ten times or more. The chain has TRBV20-1 and TRBJ2-1; 15 nucleotides align to TRBD2. This CDR3 comprises 19 residues. CDR1 and CDR2 (germline): DFQATT, SNEGSKA (reference sequence). The V gene end was trimmed by 3 bases and the J gene end by 1 base; junction bases not matched to a gene: 10. CDR3 sequence (DNA): TGCAGTGCTAGTGCCTCCGGGACTAGCGGGAGGCGGTCCTACAATGAGCAGTTCTTC. Residues: CSASASGTSGRRSYNEQFF.